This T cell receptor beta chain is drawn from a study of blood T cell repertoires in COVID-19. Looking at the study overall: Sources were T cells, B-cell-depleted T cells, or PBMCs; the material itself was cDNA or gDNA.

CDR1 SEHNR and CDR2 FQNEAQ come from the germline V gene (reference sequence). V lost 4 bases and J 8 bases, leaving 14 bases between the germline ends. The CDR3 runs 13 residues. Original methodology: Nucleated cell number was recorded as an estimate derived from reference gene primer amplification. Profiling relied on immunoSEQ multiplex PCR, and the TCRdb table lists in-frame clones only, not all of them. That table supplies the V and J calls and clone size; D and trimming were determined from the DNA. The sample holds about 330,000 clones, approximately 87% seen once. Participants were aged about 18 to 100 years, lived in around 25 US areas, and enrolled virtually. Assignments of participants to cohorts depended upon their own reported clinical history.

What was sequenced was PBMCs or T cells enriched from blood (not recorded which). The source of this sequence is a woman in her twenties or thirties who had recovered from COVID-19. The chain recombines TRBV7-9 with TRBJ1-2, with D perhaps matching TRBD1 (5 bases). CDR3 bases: TGTGCCAGCAGCTCCCCGGGGGGTTGGGGCTACACCTTC. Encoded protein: CASSSPGGWGYTF.